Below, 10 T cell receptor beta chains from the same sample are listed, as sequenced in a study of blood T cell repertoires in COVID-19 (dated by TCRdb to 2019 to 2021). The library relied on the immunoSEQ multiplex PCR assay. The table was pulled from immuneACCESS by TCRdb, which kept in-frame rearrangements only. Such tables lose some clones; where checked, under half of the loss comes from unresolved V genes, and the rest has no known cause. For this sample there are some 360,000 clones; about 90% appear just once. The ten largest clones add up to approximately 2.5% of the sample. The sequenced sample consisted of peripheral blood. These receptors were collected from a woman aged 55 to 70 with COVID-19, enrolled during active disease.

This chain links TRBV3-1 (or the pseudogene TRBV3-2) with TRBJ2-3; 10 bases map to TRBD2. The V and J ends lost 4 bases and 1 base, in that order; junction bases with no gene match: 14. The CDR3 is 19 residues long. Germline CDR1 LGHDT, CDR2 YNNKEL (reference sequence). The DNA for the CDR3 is TGTGCCAGCAGCCGCTATCGAGCTAGCGGGGGCCGGGGCACAGATACGCAGTATTTT. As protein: CASSRYRASGGRGTDTQYF.

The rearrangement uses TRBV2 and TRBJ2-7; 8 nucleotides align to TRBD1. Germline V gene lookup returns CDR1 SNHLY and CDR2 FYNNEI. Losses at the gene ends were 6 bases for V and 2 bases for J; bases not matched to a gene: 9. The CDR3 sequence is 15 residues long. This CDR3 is CASRLNGQGPYEQYF. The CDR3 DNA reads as TGTGCCAGCAGACTAAACGGACAGGGCCCCTACGAGCAGTACTTC.

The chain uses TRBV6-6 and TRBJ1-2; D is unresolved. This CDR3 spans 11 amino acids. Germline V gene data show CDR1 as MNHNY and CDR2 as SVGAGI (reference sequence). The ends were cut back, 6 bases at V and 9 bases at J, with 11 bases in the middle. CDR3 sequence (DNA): TGTGCCAGCAGACGATCTGACAGCTACACCTTC. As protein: CASRRSDSYTF.

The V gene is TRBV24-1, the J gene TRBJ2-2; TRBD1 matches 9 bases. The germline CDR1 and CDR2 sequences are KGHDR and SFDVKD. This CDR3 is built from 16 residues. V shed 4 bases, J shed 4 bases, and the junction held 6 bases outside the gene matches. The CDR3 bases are TGTGCCACCAGTGAACCTGACAGGGGGAGCACCGGGGAGCTGTTTTTT. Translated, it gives CATSEPDRGSTGELFF.

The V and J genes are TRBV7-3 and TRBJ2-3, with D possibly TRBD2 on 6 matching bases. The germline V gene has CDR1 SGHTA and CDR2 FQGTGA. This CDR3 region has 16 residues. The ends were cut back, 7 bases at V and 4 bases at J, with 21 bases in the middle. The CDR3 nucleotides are TGTGCCAGCACCAACCTTGGGGGACTGCCTCCAGATACGCAGTATTTT. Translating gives CASTNLGGLPPDTQYF.

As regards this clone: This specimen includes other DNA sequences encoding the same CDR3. This CDR3 is CAISESGGGTEAFF. The CDR3 DNA reads TGTGCCATCAGTGAGTCAGGGGGCGGCACTGAAGCTTTCTTT. This chain links TRBV10-3 with TRBJ1-1; TRBD1 aligns across 7 bases. Germline loops: CDR1 ENHRY, CDR2 SYGVKD. V lost 0 bases, J lost 4 bases, and 2 bases stayed unmatched. The CDR3 covers 14 residues.

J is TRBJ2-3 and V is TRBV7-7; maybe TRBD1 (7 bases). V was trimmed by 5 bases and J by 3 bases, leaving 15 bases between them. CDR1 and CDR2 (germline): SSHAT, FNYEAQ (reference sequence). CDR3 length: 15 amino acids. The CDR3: CASSMGAGGTDTQYF. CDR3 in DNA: TGTGCCAGCAGCATGGGGGCAGGGGGGACAGATACGCAGTATTTT.

CDR3 in amino acids: CASSPGQGVHEQYF. The CDR3 region has the DNA TGTGCCAGCTCACCAGGACAGGGGGTGCACGAGCAGTACTTC. The gene calls are TRBV18 and TRBJ2-7; 10 nucleotides agree with TRBD1. Germline V gene data show CDR1 as KGHSH and CDR2 as LQKENI. After removal of 2 bases from V and 5 bases from J, the junction contained 3 bases not matched to a gene. CDR3 length: 14 amino acids.

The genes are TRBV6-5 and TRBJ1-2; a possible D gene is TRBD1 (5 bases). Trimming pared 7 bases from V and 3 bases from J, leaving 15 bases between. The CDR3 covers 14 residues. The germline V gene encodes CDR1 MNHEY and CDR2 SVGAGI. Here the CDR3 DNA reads TGTGCCAGCACCATCCCCAGGGCAGACTATGGCTACACCTTC. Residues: CASTIPRADYGYTF.

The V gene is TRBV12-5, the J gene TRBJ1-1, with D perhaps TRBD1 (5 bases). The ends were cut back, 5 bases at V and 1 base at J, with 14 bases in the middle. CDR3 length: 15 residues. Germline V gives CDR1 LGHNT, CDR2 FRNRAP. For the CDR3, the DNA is TGTGCTAGTGGTAGTAATTTCAGGGCGAACACTGAAGCTTTCTTT. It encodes CASGSNFRANTEAFF. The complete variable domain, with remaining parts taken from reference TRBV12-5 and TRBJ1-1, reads DARVTQTPRHKVTEMGQEVTMRCQPILGHNTVFWYRQTMMQGLELLAYFRNRAPLDDSGMPKDRFSAEMPDATLATLKIQPSEPRDSAVYFCASGSNFRANTEAFFGQGTRLTVV.